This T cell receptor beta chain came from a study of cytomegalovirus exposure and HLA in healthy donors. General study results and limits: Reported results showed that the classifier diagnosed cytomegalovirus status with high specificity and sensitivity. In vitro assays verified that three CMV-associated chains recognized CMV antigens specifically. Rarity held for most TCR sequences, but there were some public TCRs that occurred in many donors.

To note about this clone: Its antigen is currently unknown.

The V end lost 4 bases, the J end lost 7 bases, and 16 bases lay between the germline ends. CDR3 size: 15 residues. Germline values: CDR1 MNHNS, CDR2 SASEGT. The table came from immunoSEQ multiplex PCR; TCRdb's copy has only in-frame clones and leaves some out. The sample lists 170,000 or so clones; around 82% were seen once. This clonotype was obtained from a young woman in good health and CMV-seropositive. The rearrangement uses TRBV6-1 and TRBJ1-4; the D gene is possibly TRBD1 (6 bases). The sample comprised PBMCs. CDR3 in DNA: TGTGCCAGCAGTGGCCTCAGGGGTGTTGTTGAAAAACTGTTTTTT. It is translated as CASSGLRGVVEKLFF.